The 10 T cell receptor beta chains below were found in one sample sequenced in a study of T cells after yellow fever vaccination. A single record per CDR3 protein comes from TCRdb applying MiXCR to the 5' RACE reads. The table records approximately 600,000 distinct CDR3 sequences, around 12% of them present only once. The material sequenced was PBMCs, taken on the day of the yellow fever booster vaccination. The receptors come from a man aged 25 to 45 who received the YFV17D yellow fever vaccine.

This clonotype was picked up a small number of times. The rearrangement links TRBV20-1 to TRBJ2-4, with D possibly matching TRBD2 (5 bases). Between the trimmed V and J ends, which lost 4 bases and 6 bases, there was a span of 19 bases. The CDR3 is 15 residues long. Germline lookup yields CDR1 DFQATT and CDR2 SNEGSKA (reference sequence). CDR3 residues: CSATQMRVERNIQYF. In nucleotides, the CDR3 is TGCAGTGCTACCCAGATGCGGGTTGAGCGAAACATTCAGTACTTC.

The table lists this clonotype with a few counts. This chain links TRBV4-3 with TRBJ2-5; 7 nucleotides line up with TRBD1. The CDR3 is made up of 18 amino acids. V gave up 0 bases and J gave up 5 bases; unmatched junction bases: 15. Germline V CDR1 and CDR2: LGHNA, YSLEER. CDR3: CASSQEKWDWARGETQYF. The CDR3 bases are TGCGCCAGCAGCCAAGAGAAGTGGGATTGGGCCAGGGGGGAGACCCAGTACTTC.

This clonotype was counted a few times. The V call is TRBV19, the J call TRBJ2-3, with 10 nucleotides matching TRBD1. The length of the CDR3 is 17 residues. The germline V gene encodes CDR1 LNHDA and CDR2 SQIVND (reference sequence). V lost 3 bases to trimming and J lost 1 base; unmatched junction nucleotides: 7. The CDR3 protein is CASSMIPGTGGTDTQYF. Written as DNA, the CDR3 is TGTGCCAGTAGTATGATCCCCGGGACAGGGGGCACAGATACGCAGTATTTT.

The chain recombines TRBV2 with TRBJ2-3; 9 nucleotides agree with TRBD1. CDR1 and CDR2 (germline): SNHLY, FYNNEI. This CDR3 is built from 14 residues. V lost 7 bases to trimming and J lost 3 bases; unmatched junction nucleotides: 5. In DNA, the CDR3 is TGTGCCAGCACTTGGGACAGGGCAACAGATACGCAGTATTTT. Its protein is CASTWDRATDTQYF.

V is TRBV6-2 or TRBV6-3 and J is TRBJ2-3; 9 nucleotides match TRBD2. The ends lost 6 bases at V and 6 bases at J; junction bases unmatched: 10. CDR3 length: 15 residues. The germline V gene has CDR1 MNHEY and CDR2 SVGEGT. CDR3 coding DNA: TGTGCCAGCAGGAGACTAGCGGCCCTCGGGGATACGCAGTATTTT. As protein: CASRRLAALGDTQYF.

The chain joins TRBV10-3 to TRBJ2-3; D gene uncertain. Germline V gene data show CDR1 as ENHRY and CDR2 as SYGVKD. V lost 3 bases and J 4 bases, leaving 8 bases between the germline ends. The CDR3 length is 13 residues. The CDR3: CAISDRKADTQYF. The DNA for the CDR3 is TGTGCCATCAGTGACCGAAAGGCAGATACGCAGTATTTT.

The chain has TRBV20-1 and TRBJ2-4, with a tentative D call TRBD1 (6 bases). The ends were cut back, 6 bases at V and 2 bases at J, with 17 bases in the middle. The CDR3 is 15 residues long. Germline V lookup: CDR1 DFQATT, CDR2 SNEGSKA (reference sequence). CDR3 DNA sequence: TGCAGTGCGATCATCCAGGGGCAAACCAAAAACATTCAGTACTTC. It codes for CSAIIQGQTKNIQYF.

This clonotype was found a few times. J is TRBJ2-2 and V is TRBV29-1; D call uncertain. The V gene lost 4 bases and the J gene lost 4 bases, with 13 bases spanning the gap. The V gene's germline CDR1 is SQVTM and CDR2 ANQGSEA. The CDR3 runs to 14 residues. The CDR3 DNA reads TGCAGCGTTGGGAGTCCCAGTTCCACCGGGGAGCTGTTTTTT. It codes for CSVGSPSSTGELFF.

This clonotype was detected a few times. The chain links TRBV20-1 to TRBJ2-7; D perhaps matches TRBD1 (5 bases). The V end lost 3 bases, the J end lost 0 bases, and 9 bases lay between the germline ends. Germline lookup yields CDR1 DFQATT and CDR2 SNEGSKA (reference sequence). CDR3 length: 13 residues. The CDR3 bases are TGCAGTGCTAGGGGGCAGAACTCCTACGAGCAGTACTTC. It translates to CSARGQNSYEQYF.

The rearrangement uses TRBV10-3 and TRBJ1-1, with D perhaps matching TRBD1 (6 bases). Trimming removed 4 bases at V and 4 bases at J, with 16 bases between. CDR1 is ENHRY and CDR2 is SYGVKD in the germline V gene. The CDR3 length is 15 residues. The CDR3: CAISAGDTSATEAFF. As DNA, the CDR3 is TGTGCCATCAGTGCCGGGGACACGTCGGCCACTGAAGCTTTCTTT.